The sequence of this T cell receptor (beta chain) was determined in a study of identical twins. Germline lookup yields CDR1 DFQATT and CDR2 SNEGSKA (reference sequence). After removal of 6 bases from V and 7 bases from J, the junction contained 10 bases not matched to a gene. The CDR3 has 16 amino acids. Study-wide findings and caveats: Out-of-frame sharing of TCR alpha in monozygotic twins was underestimated by models.

This clonotype was counted only a few times. What it binds is not known. MiXCR was run by TCRdb on the 5' RACE reads, yielding one entry per CDR3 protein. The profile covers about 730,000 distinct CDR3 sequences, with approximately 21% appearing a single time and roughly 4.3% taken by the ten largest. The sample also formed part of further work on T cells expressing NK-cell markers.

The origin of this receptor is a woman aged 18-35 years in good health. Sequencing was performed on PBMCs. The chain is built from TRBV20-1 and TRBJ1-6, with 12 bases aligning to TRBD1. The CDR3 DNA reads as TGCAGTGCGGGGACAGGGGGCTCAATTGTCAATTCACCCCTCCACTTT. Its translation is CSAGTGGSIVNSPLHF.